The clone carrying this TCR beta chain showed up just a few times. Its target is not known. Germline loops: CDR1 SGHTA, CDR2 FQGTGA. V dropped 5 bases and J dropped 3 bases, with 10 bases sitting between them. This CDR3 is 14 amino acids long. The sample originates from a study of T cell responses to AZD1222 COVID-19 vaccine. Study as a whole: Recipients boosted at about 4 weeks or about 12 weeks are pooled. General study points: Baseline seropositivity occurred in only six AZD1222 recipients. Targets within unmutated variant regions were reportedly found for nearly half of spike-specific TCRs. There were repertoire samples only from the period after the peak T cell response.

Data came from immunoSEQ multiplex PCR; TCRdb stores just in-frame clones and leaves some out. The repertoire holds roughly 92,000 clones, with around 89% as singletons. Source: peripheral blood, taken on day 0 of AZD1222 vaccination. The source is an adult in good health. The chain employs TRBV7-3 and TRBJ2-2; possible D gene TRBD2, 5 bases. CDR3 sequence (DNA): TGTGCCAGCAGCCCACTGGGAGACACCGGGGAGCTGTTTTTT. This translates into CASSPLGDTGELFF.